This TCR beta chain was profiled in a study of shared T cell receptors in the human thymus. Germline V gives CDR1 MNHEY, CDR2 SVGAGI. Trimming took 5 bases from V and 0 from J, leaving 8 bases between them. The length of the CDR3 is 14 residues. The assay was immunoSEQ multiplex PCR, and TCRdb's table has in-frame clones only and misses some. The sample holds 550,000 to 800,000 clones, approximately 85% seen once. Separately, the same data were catalogued under a study of human thymus T cells. Per that paper: Resections from corrective heart surgery supplied the thymus tissue. Unrelated people showed highly overlapping thymic repertoires, related research reported.

Specimen: thymocytes. The chain links TRBV6-5 to TRBJ1-5; weak D call: TRBD1 (5 bases). This clonotype was sampled from a girl under three years old with a congenital heart defect. In DNA, the CDR3 is TGTGCCAGCAGTCGGCAGGGTAGCAATCAGCCCCAGCATTTT. It codes for CASSRQGSNQPQHF.